The 9 T cell receptor beta chains below were found in one sample sequenced in a study of blood T cell repertoires in COVID-19. Repertoires were generated with immunoSEQ multiplex PCR, while TCRdb's copy carries only in-frame clones and drops some. Here the sample spans a few hundred thousand clones, 85% to 90% being singletons. The material sequenced was peripheral blood. The source of these receptors is a woman in her 70s with active or convalescent COVID-19.

This clone was seen once. This chain links TRBV11-3 with TRBJ1-1; weak D call: TRBD1 (6 bases). The ends were cut back, 5 bases at V and 3 bases at J, with 10 bases in the middle. The CDR3 extends over 13 amino acids. Germline V gives CDR1 SGHNT, CDR2 YENEEA. CDR3 sequence reads: CASSQDSYTEAFF. CDR3 nucleotide sequence: TGTGCCAGCAGCCAGGACAGCTACACTGAAGCTTTCTTT.

The V and J genes are TRBV6-5 and TRBJ1-5, with D tentatively TRBD1 (5 bases). V lost 5 bases, J lost 7 bases, and 18 bases lay in between. The CDR3 contains 15 residues. Germline values: CDR1 MNHEY, CDR2 SVGAGI. DNA for the CDR3: TGTGCCAGCAGTCCCGCGGGAGGGGTGTGGCAGCCCCAGCATTTT. Its translation is CASSPAGGVWQPQHF.

The V gene is TRBV7-9, the J gene TRBJ2-3, with D possibly being TRBD1 (6 bases). V was shortened by 5 bases and J by 2 bases, with 17 bases between the two germline ends. Germline CDR1 is SEHNR and CDR2 is FQNEAQ (reference sequence). This CDR3 is built from 16 residues. CDR3 sequence (DNA): TGTGCCAGCAGCAACAGGGCGAACGGAGTCACAGATACGCAGTATTTT. It translates to CASSNRANGVTDTQYF.

V and J are TRBV27 and TRBJ2-6; D unclear. Germline V gene sequence: CDR1 MNHEY, CDR2 SMNVEV (reference sequence). Trimming stripped 5 bases from V and 0 bases from J, with 2 bases between. The CDR3 totals 13 residues. CDR3 in DNA: TGTGCCAGCAGTCGCTCTGGGGCCAACGTCCTGACTTTC. This codes for CASSRSGANVLTF.

The gene calls are TRBV7-2 and TRBJ1-5; possibly TRBD1 for D (5 bases). Trimming removed 4 bases from V and 6 bases from J, with 10 bases in between. The CDR3 runs to 13 residues. From germline, CDR1 is SGHTA and CDR2 FQGNSA. The CDR3 DNA sequence: TGTGCCAGCAGCTCGGGGGGTCGTCAGCCCCAGCATTTT. It encodes CASSSGGRQPQHF.

In its sample, this clone was seen once. The V gene is TRBV6-5, the J gene TRBJ2-5, with D possibly being TRBD2 (5 bases). Trimming shortened V by 8 bases and J by 5 bases, and 15 bases separated the two germline ends. Germline V gene data show CDR1 as MNHEY and CDR2 as SVGAGI. The CDR3 loop spans 13 amino acids. The CDR3 DNA sequence: TGTGCCAGCTCCCGCAACTGGAGGGAGACCCAGTACTTC. Translation gives CASSRNWRETQYF.

V usage is TRBV5-6 and J usage is TRBJ1-5; a weak D match, TRBD1 (5 bases). The CDR3 runs to 15 residues. Trimming stripped 4 bases from V and 4 bases from J, with 15 bases between. The germline gives CDR1 SGHDT, CDR2 YYEEEE. The CDR3 region has the DNA TGTGCCAGCAGCACCGGGGGGGTCCTAAATCAGCCCCAGCATTTT. Residues: CASSTGGVLNQPQHF. Using reference TRBV5-6 and TRBJ1-5 for the parts outside the CDR3, the full variable domain is DAGVTQSPTHLIKTRGQQVTLRCSPKSGHDTVSWYQQALGQGPQFIFQYYEEEERQRGNFPDRFSGHQFPNYSSELNVNALLLGDSALYLCASSTGGVLNQPQHFGDGTRLSIL.

The rearrangement uses TRBV11-2 and TRBJ2-3; D might be TRBD2 (5 bases). Germline V CDR1 and CDR2: SGHAT, FQNNGV. CDR3 length equals 17 residues. Trimming removed 5 bases from V and 2 bases from J, with 20 bases in between. DNA of the CDR3: TGTGCCAGCAGCCCCAGGACGGCGGGCTTACCCACAGATACGCAGTATTTT. Encoded protein: CASSPRTAGLPTDTQYF.

This sequence joins TRBV14 and TRBJ1-2; maybe TRBD1 (6 bases). Germline lookup yields CDR1 SGHDN and CDR2 FVKESK. The CDR3 sequence is 16 residues long. Trimming stripped 3 bases from V and 6 bases from J, with 20 bases between. The CDR3 DNA follows: TGTGCCAGCAGCCAGCGGGGGGCGCGGGAGAGAGATGGCTACACCTTC. As protein: CASSQRGARERDGYTF.